The following is a TCR beta chain sequence with its context. The sample originates from a study of T-cell reconstitution after alpha-beta-depleted transplantation in children. Preparation of the TCRbeta library involved a method that used unique molecular identifiers. MiXCR was run by TCRdb on the PCR reads, yielding one entry per CDR3 protein. The sample lists roughly 300,000 distinct CDR3 sequences, about 9.4% occurring once. Germline V gives CDR1 DFQATT, CDR2 SNEGSKA (reference sequence). V dropped 0 bases and J dropped 5; count of bases not matched to a gene: 9. The CDR3 consists of 15 residues. V gene TRBV20-1 combines with J gene TRBJ2-7; 8 bases are shared with TRBD2. The TCR sequence derives from a human donor who donated a stem cell graft to a child with acute lymphoblastic leukemia. This material consisted of PBMCs from the stem cell graft donor, taken from the stem cell graft. CDR3: CSARDVEREIDEQYF. The CDR3, as DNA: TGCAGTGCTAGAGATGTCGAGCGGGAGATCGACGAGCAGTACTTC.